This T cell receptor (beta chain) appears in the sequencing data of a study of T-cell memory formation after mild COVID-19. Turning to the study itself: Across donors, TCR clusters were largely donor specific. Study conclusions and caveats: Memory from before infection featured some responding clones, which suggests cross-reactive memory joined. For contracting clones, CD4+ ones sat mainly in CM and EM, CD8+ in EMRA.

TCRdb reanalysed the 5' RACE reads using MiXCR and keeps one entry per CDR3 protein. The sample comprises more than 300,000 distinct CDR3 sequences, 13% to 15% of which are singletons, and about 21% rests with the top ten. Comment on this clonotype: The antigen remains unidentified.

Sequencing was done on a sample of PBMCs or a T cell subset sorted from them (not recorded which). This sequence originates from a young man who had mild COVID-19 (a few samples of this study predate the infection). Cell type and time point are not known.

CDR3: CASSRTGGEKLFF. In DNA, the CDR3 is TGTGCCAGCAGTCGGACAGGGGGTGAAAAACTGTTTTTT. V gene TRBV2 combines with J gene TRBJ1-4; TRBD1 agrees at 10 bases. With 5 bases clipped from V and 7 bases from J, the junction kept 1 base outside the gene matches. CDR1 is SNHLY, CDR2 FYNNEI, per germline. The CDR3 contains 13 residues. Complete variable domain (other parts from reference TRBV2 and TRBJ1-4): EPEVTQTPSHQVTQMGQEVILRCVPISNHLYFYWYRQILGQKVEFLVSFYNNEISEKSEIFDDQFSVERPDGSNFTLKIRSTKLEDSAMYFCASSRTGGEKLFFGSGTQLSVL.